This TCR beta chain was captured in a study of T cells after yellow fever vaccination. Across the whole study: Investigators sorted EM, EMRA, CM and Tscm memory subsets, relying on CD3, CD45RA, CCR7 and CD95.

This clonotype occurred a few times. Template-switching 5'RACE yielded the TCR cDNA; a universal primer site and UMIs were added in the process. A single record per CDR3 protein comes from TCRdb applying MiXCR to the 5' RACE reads. The sample lists roughly 32,000 distinct CDR3 sequences, about 10% seen once, with around 12% in the top ten. Overall study results and limits: Clones that expanded after primary vaccination mostly reappeared after the booster (roughly 95% CD4, 70% to 90% CD8). Although the secondary response was weaker, it peaked faster, at day 5 versus 15.

The origin of this receptor is a man younger than 35 who received the YFV17D yellow fever vaccine. The material was PBMCs, either bulk or a sorted T-cell subset (CD4+, CD8+, memory, or dextramer-sorted; not recorded which), obtained around 15 days after the first yellow fever vaccination.

The CDR3: CASSMRAGRSSYEQYF. The CDR3 DNA is TGTGCCAGTAGTATGCGCGCGGGGAGGAGCTCCTACGAGCAGTACTTC. This sequence joins TRBV19 and TRBJ2-7, with D tentatively TRBD2 (6 bases). Trimming cost V 3 bases and J 0 bases, with 15 bases left between them. The CDR3 sequence is 16 residues long. The germline V gene has CDR1 LNHDA and CDR2 SQIVND (reference sequence).